Shown below are 28 T cell receptor beta chains from a single sample sequenced in a study of CD8+ T cells in alopecia areata. This sample's treatment: oral pan-JAK inhibitor, 5-10 mg twice daily. It was cDNA, reverse transcribed from extracted RNA, that served as the sequencing template. Sequencing was performed with immunoSEQ multiplex PCR; in TCRdb, only in-frame clones are kept and a portion is missing. The data hold about 200,000 clones, with approximately 67% observed a single time. The sequencing here drew on CD4+ T cells sorted from blood, taken at approximately week 50, from a patient treated with tofacitinib. Every receptor here comes from a human donor with alopecia areata.

The V call is TRBV29-1, the J call TRBJ2-2; 8 bases match TRBD1. The germline gives CDR1 SQVTM, CDR2 ANQGSEA. The CDR3 is 12 residues long. V lost 8 bases and J lost 7; bases outside the gene matches: 6. The CDR3, as DNA: TGCAGCTGCAGGGGGCATGGCGGGGAGCTGTTTTTT. Amino acids: CSCRGHGGELFF.

This clone was observed a handful of times. The CDR3 loop reads CAWRTSDTGELFF. The CDR3 DNA is TGTGCCTGGAGAACTAGCGACACCGGGGAGCTGTTTTTT. V and J are TRBV30 and TRBJ2-2; 7 bases are shared with TRBD2. Germline-derived CDR1 and CDR2 are GTSNPN and SVGIG (reference sequence). This CDR3 is built from 13 residues. The trim removed 3 bases at V and 3 bases at J, leaving 1 base unmatched. The whole variable domain, filled in from reference TRBV30 and TRBJ2-2, reads SQTIHQWPATLVQPVGSPLSLECTVEGTSNPNLYWYRQAAGRGLQLLFYSVGIGQISSEVPQNLSASRPQDRQFILSSKKLLLSDSGFYLCAWRTSDTGELFFGEGSRLTVL.

The chain recombines TRBV5-6 with TRBJ2-5; TRBD2 matches at 8 bases. The CDR3 has 15 residues. The junction had 12 bases not matched to a gene; V was cut back by 6 bases and J by 5 bases. Germline V gene lookup returns CDR1 SGHDT and CDR2 YYEEEE. CDR3 sequence: CASKVLGGASETQYF. CDR3 bases: TGTGCCAGCAAGGTTCTCGGGGGGGCCTCGGAGACCCAGTACTTC.

In DNA, the CDR3 is TGTGCCAGTAGTCCCCGCGCCACAGGGGCCAAAGACTATGGCTACACCTTC. It codes for CASSPRATGAKDYGYTF. The chain has TRBV19 and TRBJ1-2, with 7 bases identical to TRBD1. The V gene's germline CDR1 is LNHDA and CDR2 SQIVND (reference sequence). The CDR3 consists of 17 residues. Trimming took 5 bases from V and 3 from J; bases not matched to a gene: 15.

This clone has just a few counts. The chain is built from TRBV5-1 and TRBJ2-5, with D possibly matching TRBD2 (6 bases). V was cut by 5 bases and J by 7 bases, with 21 bases left in between. The CDR3 contains 15 residues. From germline, CDR1 is SGHRS and CDR2 YFSETQ. The CDR3 region is CASRGETGSSGTQYF. The DNA for the CDR3 is TGCGCCAGCAGGGGAGAAACCGGGAGCTCAGGGACCCAGTACTTC. Using reference TRBV5-1 and TRBJ2-5 for the parts outside the CDR3, the full variable domain is KAGVTQTPRYLIKTRGQQVTLSCSPISGHRSVSWYQQTPGQGLQFLFEYFSETQRNKGNFPGRFSGRQFSNSRSEMNVSTLELGDSALYLCASRGETGSSGTQYFGPGTRLLVL.

V usage is TRBV2 and J usage is TRBJ1-6; the D is unclear. Germline values: CDR1 SNHLY, CDR2 FYNNEI. With 7 bases removed from V and 9 bases from J, the gap between germline ends came to 13 bases. The CDR3 totals 13 residues. The CDR3 loop reads CASMLSLGSPLHF. The DNA for the CDR3 is TGTGCCAGCATGCTTTCCCTTGGTTCACCCCTCCACTTT.

The rearrangement uses TRBV15 and TRBJ2-5, with unresolved D. CDR1 is LNHNV and CDR2 is YYDKDF in the germline V gene (reference sequence). Trimming took off 8 bases at V and 2 bases at J, with 12 bases between the two ends. The CDR3 extends over 13 amino acids. The CDR3 region is CATRSGSQETQYF. CDR3 DNA: TGTGCCACCCGGTCGGGTAGTCAAGAGACCCAGTACTTC.

CDR3 in DNA: TGCAGCGGACAGGGGGCCCGGGGGACTGAAGCTTTCTTT. This translates into CSGQGARGTEAFF. The chain is built from TRBV29-1 and TRBJ1-1; 10 bases map to TRBD1. The CDR3 sequence is 13 residues long. Germline trimming cut 7 bases from V and 5 bases from J; bases unmatched to any gene: 7. Germline CDR1 reads SQVTM; CDR2 reads ANQGSEA. Complete variable domain (other parts from reference TRBV29-1 and TRBJ1-1): SAVISQKPSRDICQRGTSLTIQCQVDSQVTMMFWYRQQPGQSLTLIATANQGSEATYESGFVIDKFPISRPNLTFSTLTVSNMSPEDSSIYLCSGQGARGTEAFFGQGTRLTVV.

The chain carries TRBV20-1 and TRBJ1-1, with D uncertain. V was trimmed by 7 bases and J by 0 bases, leaving 6 bases between them. The CDR3 totals 11 residues. From germline, CDR1 is DFQATT and CDR2 SNEGSKA (reference sequence). For the CDR3, the DNA is TGCAGTGGGCACCTGAACACTGAAGCTTTCTTT. Translated, it gives CSGHLNTEAFF.

The chain joins TRBV6-1 to TRBJ2-5; tentatively, D is TRBD2 (6 bases). V was cut by 4 bases and J by 4 bases, with 13 bases left in between. This CDR3 has 14 amino acids. Germline CDR1 and CDR2: MNHNS and SASEGT. The CDR3 is CASSGAGTRETQYF. CDR3 nucleotide sequence: TGTGCCAGCAGTGGGGCAGGGACTCGAGAGACCCAGTACTTC.

The J gene is TRBJ2-2, the V gene TRBV29-1; tentative D call: TRBD1 (6 bases). The V gene's germline CDR1 is SQVTM and CDR2 ANQGSEA. V was clipped by 4 bases and J by 8 bases, with 23 bases between them. The CDR3 sequence is 16 residues long. The CDR3 DNA reads TGCAGCGTTGGAGGTTTAGGACAGAATTCCCGTGGGGAGCTGTTTTTT. Its protein product is CSVGGLGQNSRGELFF.

This clone was detected a few times. The chain combines TRBV7-2 with TRBJ2-5; D uncertain. The CDR3 runs to 13 residues. CDR1 is SGHTA and CDR2 is FQGNSA in the germline V gene. Trimming removed 3 bases from V and 0 bases from J, with 5 bases in between. This chain's CDR3 is CASSLGNQETQYF. CDR3 DNA sequence: TGTGCCAGCAGCTTGGGGAACCAAGAGACCCAGTACTTC.

The genes are TRBV11-3 and TRBJ2-3, with 7 bases aligning to TRBD1. In germline, CDR1 is SGHNT, CDR2 YENEEA. V dropped 4 bases and J dropped 0; count of bases not matched to a gene: 4. This CDR3 is built from 15 residues. The CDR3 DNA reads as TGTGCCAGCAGCTCCGGGACAGAGAGCACAGATACGCAGTATTTT. This gives the protein CASSSGTESTDTQYF.

This rearrangement joins TRBV30 to TRBJ1-3; D gene unclear. The germline gives CDR1 GTSNPN, CDR2 SVGIG (reference sequence). The length of the CDR3 is 13 residues. Trimming shortened V by 1 base and J by 0 bases, and 4 bases separated the two germline ends. CDR3: CAWSETSGNTIYF. The DNA of the CDR3 is TGTGCCTGGAGTGAAACCTCTGGAAACACCATATATTTT.

The rearrangement links TRBV30 to TRBJ1-2; the D gene is possibly TRBD1 (5 bases). From germline, CDR1 is GTSNPN and CDR2 SVGIG (reference sequence). V was trimmed by 5 bases and J by 7 bases, leaving 20 bases between them. CDR3 size: 14 residues. In DNA, the CDR3 is TGTGCCTGGTTCCGAGGGGCCAACGGGGGTGGCTACACCTTC. Translating gives CAWFRGANGGGYTF. The full variable domain, completed using reference TRBV30 and TRBJ1-2, is SQTIHQWPATLVQPVGSPLSLECTVEGTSNPNLYWYRQAAGRGLQLLFYSVGIGQISSEVPQNLSASRPQDRQFILSSKKLLLSDSGFYLCAWFRGANGGGYTFGSGTRLTVV.

This clone has just a few counts. The chain couples TRBV6-6 to TRBJ2-7; D remains unclear. This CDR3 has 11 residues. Trimming stripped 9 bases from V and 3 bases from J, with 9 bases between. The germline CDR1 and CDR2 sequences are MNHNY and SVGAGI (reference sequence). CDR3 residues: CASVLGYEQYF. The DNA of the CDR3 is TGTGCCAGTGTTCTAGGCTACGAGCAGTACTTC.

This clone was detected a few times. The V call is TRBV2, the J call TRBJ2-7, with 7 bases aligning to TRBD2. The CDR3 sequence is 15 residues long. V was clipped by 5 bases and J by 6 bases; unmatched bases: 13. From germline, CDR1 is SNHLY and CDR2 FYNNEI. The CDR3 DNA follows: TGTGCCAGCAGTTTGTCCGGGACTCCGGGAGGCGAGCAGTACTTC. It encodes CASSLSGTPGGEQYF.

The sample holds a few counts of this clone. This chain connects TRBV9 to TRBJ1-6, with D possibly TRBD1 on 6 matching bases. There are 15 residues in the CDR3. Deletions cut 0 bases from V and 8 bases from J, with 12 bases between. The V gene's germline CDR1 is SGDLS and CDR2 YYNGEE. CDR3 nucleotides: TGTGCCAGCAGCGTAGGGCCAGGGGACCATTCACCCCTCCACTTT. Its translation: CASSVGPGDHSPLHF.

The chain uses TRBV29-1 and TRBJ2-7; no clear D gene. CDR3 length: 12 amino acids. Between the trimmed V and J ends, which lost 5 bases and 2 bases, there was a span of 10 bases. Germline CDR1 is SQVTM and CDR2 is ANQGSEA. The CDR3 loop is CSVRQAAYEQYF. The CDR3 region has the DNA TGCAGCGTTCGTCAGGCGGCCTACGAGCAGTACTTC.

This clone was seen a single time. This rearrangement joins TRBV19 to TRBJ2-1, with 8 bases aligning to TRBD2. The CDR3 loop spans 14 amino acids. V shed 6 bases and J 5 bases; nucleotides not matched to a gene: 6. Looked up from germline, CDR1 is LNHDA and CDR2 is SQIVND (reference sequence). CDR3 sequence (DNA): TGTGCCAGTAGGACGGGGGGGCGTAACAATGAGCAGTTCTTC. As protein: CASRTGGRNNEQFF.

The genes are TRBV30 and TRBJ2-7; 11 bases agree with TRBD2. The CDR3 has 14 amino acids. J gave up 5 bases and V 2 bases, and 5 bases lay outside the gene matches. The V gene's germline CDR1 is GTSNPN and CDR2 SVGIG (reference sequence). CDR3 bases: TGTGCCTGGAGTACCCTAGCGGGGGGTAACGAGCAGTACTTC. Its protein product is CAWSTLAGGNEQYF.

The chain joins TRBV7-9 to TRBJ1-1, with a possible D match to TRBD1 (5 bases). This CDR3 contains 15 residues. With 7 bases removed from V and 0 bases from J, the gap between germline ends came to 15 bases. Germline V gene sequence: CDR1 SEHNR, CDR2 FQNEAQ (reference sequence). The CDR3 DNA reads TGTGCCAGCACACCCCTCGGGGGAATGAACACTGAAGCTTTCTTT. This encodes CASTPLGGMNTEAFF.

The chain links TRBV30 to TRBJ1-1; D may be TRBD1 (6 bases). Germline V lookup: CDR1 GTSNPN, CDR2 SVGIG (reference sequence). This CDR3 spans 13 amino acids. Between the trimmed V and J ends, which lost 0 bases and 8 bases, there was a span of 13 bases. The CDR3 is CAWSVYGGREAFF. The CDR3, as DNA: TGTGCCTGGAGTGTATATGGGGGGCGCGAAGCTTTCTTT.

V is TRBV10-3 and J is TRBJ2-3; 7 nucleotides match TRBD2. Germline CDR1 reads ENHRY; CDR2 reads SYGVKD. J lost 2 bases, V lost 0 bases, and 5 bases had no gene match. The CDR3 covers 16 residues. The CDR3 loop is CAISESSGGTTDTQYF. The DNA of the CDR3 is TGTGCCATCAGTGAGTCGTCCGGGGGGACCACAGATACGCAGTATTTT.

The genes are TRBV5-6 and TRBJ1-1; the D gene is possibly TRBD1 (6 bases). CDR1 and CDR2 from the germline V gene are SGHDT and YYEEEE. Trimming shortened V by 1 base and J by 10 bases, and 11 bases separated the two germline ends. The CDR3 loop spans 12 amino acids. The CDR3: CASSLRGGRAFF. Written as DNA, the CDR3 is TGTGCCAGCAGCTTGCGAGGGGGAAGAGCTTTCTTT. The full variable domain, its missing parts supplied by reference TRBV5-6 and TRBJ1-1, is DAGVTQSPTHLIKTRGQQVTLRCSPKSGHDTVSWYQQALGQGPQFIFQYYEEEERQRGNFPDRFSGHQFPNYSSELNVNALLLGDSALYLCASSLRGGRAFFGQGTRLTVV.

The chain links TRBV9 to TRBJ2-1, with TRBD2 matching 10 bases. This CDR3 is built from 16 residues. J lost 10 bases, V lost 0 bases, and 10 bases had no gene match. CDR1 and CDR2 from the germline V gene are SGDLS and YYNGEE. CDR3 bases: TGTGCCAGCAGCGTAGATGTGGGACTAGCGAAAGGCGAGCAGTTCTTC. Amino acids: CASSVDVGLAKGEQFF.

J is TRBJ1-1 and V is TRBV29-1; maybe TRBD1 (5 bases). Germline V gives CDR1 SQVTM, CDR2 ANQGSEA. The V end was cut by 7 bases, the J end by 6 bases, with 18 bases between. There are 13 residues in the CDR3. For the CDR3, the DNA is TGCAGCGCTAAACAGGTCAAAGAGGCTGAAGCTTTCTTT. Translated, it gives CSAKQVKEAEAFF. Complete variable domain (other parts from reference TRBV29-1 and TRBJ1-1): SAVISQKPSRDICQRGTSLTIQCQVDSQVTMMFWYRQQPGQSLTLIATANQGSEATYESGFVIDKFPISRPNLTFSTLTVSNMSPEDSSIYLCSAKQVKEAEAFFGQGTRLTVV.

The chain recombines TRBV7-3 with TRBJ1-2; maybe TRBD1 (5 bases). Looked up from germline, CDR1 is SGHTA and CDR2 is FQGTGA. The CDR3 consists of 16 residues. V lost 6 bases, J lost 0 bases, and 17 bases lay in between. The chain's CDR3 is CASSLNRDGTNYGYTF. CDR3 DNA sequence: TGTGCCAGCAGTCTAAACCGGGACGGAACTAACTATGGCTACACCTTC.